This TCR beta chain was found in a study of blood T cells in healthy people across ages. The CDR3 totals 14 residues. Trimming cost V 10 bases and J 4 bases, with 20 bases left between them. Germline CDR1 SNHLY, CDR2 FYNNEI. Next came a second PCR, run for about 6 to 11 cycles, which used a sample-barcoded 5' primer along with a J-beta primer mix. TCRdb re-derived calls from the 5' RACE reads in MiXCR, one entry per CDR3 protein. The profile shows approximately 1,700,000 distinct CDR3 sequences, around 42% of them singletons. Study-level findings and limits: Long-lived and aged donors differed, with more naive CD4+ cells and higher diversity in the long-lived. TCR beta diversity tracked closely with naive T cell percentage.

Each donor gave 9 to 10 milliliters of peripheral blood. As regards this clonotype: Its antigen is still unknown.

This chain uses TRBV2 with TRBJ2-7; D possibly matches TRBD1 or TRBD2 (6 bases each). This TCR came from a human donor in good health. The sequenced material came from blood. The CDR3 region is CATLGGRGNYEQYF. CDR3 coding DNA: TGTGCCACCCTCGGGGGCAGGGGTAATTACGAGCAGTACTTC.